A selection of T cell receptor beta chains follows, all from one sample in a study of blood T cell repertoires in COVID-19. Assay used: immunoSEQ multiplex PCR; TCRdb lists only in-frame clones, some missing. The data contain 40,000 to 55,000 clones, approximately 84% of them singletons. Material: peripheral blood. The receptors originated from a man between 45 and 60 years old with active COVID-19. CDR3s include the opening cysteine and the closing phenylalanine or tryptophan. The D gene is left open where the match is weak. Clone size is given for some rows only: seen once, a few or many times, or a class if the clone is expanded.

clone_size j_call d_call v_call cdr3_aa cdr3_nt
NA TRBJ2-3 TRBD1 TRBV6-6 CASSYVPGQGFWTQYF TGTGCCAGCAGTTACGTTCCGGGACAGGGGTTCTGGACGCAGTATTTT
NA TRBJ1-6 TRBD1 TRBV5-1 CASSTGTGNNSPLHF TGCGCCAGCAGCACAGGGACAGGGAATAATTCACCCCTCCACTTT
NA TRBJ1-1 NA TRBV5-1 CASTVGTYTEAFF TGCGCCAGCACCGTCGGTACCTACACTGAAGCTTTCTTT
NA TRBJ1-2 NA TRBV12-3/TRBV12-4 CASSFGGYGYTF TGTGCCAGCAGTTTCGGGGGTTATGGCTACACCTTC
NA TRBJ1-2 TRBD1 TRBV4-1 CASSQGQGYGYTF TGCGCCAGCAGCCAAGGACAGGGCTATGGCTACACCTTC
NA TRBJ2-1 NA TRBV24-1 CATSQTGGEGNEQFF TGTGCCACCAGTCAGACGGGGGGCGAGGGCAATGAGCAGTTCTTC
NA TRBJ1-5 NA TRBV28 CASSLGGRGSLNQPQHF TGTGCCAGCAGTTTAGGGGGCAGGGGATCCCTAAATCAGCCCCAGCATTTT
NA TRBJ2-1 NA TRBV10-3 CAITAGPYNEQFF TGTGCCATCACGGCGGGACCATACAATGAGCAGTTCTTC
NA TRBJ2-5 NA TRBV6-6 CASTTLLFGVEETQYF TGTGCCAGCACCACCCTTCTATTCGGGGTGGAAGAGACCCAGTACTTC
few TRBJ2-4 NA TRBV6-1 CASSEGSGGGIQYF TGTGCCAGCAGTGAAGGGTCTGGTGGCGGCATTCAGTACTTC
NA TRBJ1-6 NA TRBV5-1 CASSFDSLNSPLHF TGCGCCAGCAGCTTCGACAGTCTTAATTCACCCCTCCACTTT
NA TRBJ1-2 NA TRBV29-1 CSVTRGLNYGYTF TGCAGCGTGACAAGGGGCCTTAACTATGGCTACACCTTC
once TRBJ1-3 NA TRBV18 CASSPGQLGSGNTIYF TGTGCCAGCTCACCAGGACAGTTAGGCTCTGGAAACACCATATATTTT
NA TRBJ1-2 NA TRBV28 CASSTQGLGYTF TGTGCCAGCAGTACCCAGGGGCTTGGCTACACCTTC
once TRBJ1-1 NA TRBV4-3 CASSQAMNTEAFF TGCGCCAGCAGCCAGGCCATGAACACTGAAGCTTTCTTT
NA TRBJ2-1 TRBD1 TRBV5-4 CASSRPGQGIYNEQFF TGTGCCAGCAGCCGGCCGGGACAGGGGATATACAATGAGCAGTTCTTC
NA TRBJ2-2 NA TRBV11-2 CASSFRTAANTGELFF TGTGCCAGCAGCTTTCGGACAGCCGCGAACACCGGGGAGCTGTTTTTT
NA TRBJ2-7 NA TRBV5-6 CASSYRQVRIGQYF TGTGCCAGCAGCTACCGACAGGTGCGCATCGGGCAGTACTTC
NA TRBJ1-4 TRBD1 TRBV6-5 CASGLDRDEEKLFF TGTGCCAGCGGTCTAGACAGGGATGAGGAAAAACTGTTTTTT
NA TRBJ2-6 TRBD1 TRBV7-2 CASSRGQGAGGANVLTF TGTGCCAGCAGCCGGGGACAGGGGGCTGGTGGGGCCAACGTCCTGACTTTC
NA TRBJ1-5 NA TRBV28 CASRQANRPQHF TGTGCCAGCCGACAGGCCAATCGGCCCCAGCATTTT
NA TRBJ1-1 NA TRBV18 CASSPQQGDTEAFF TGTGCCAGCTCACCACAGCAGGGTGACACTGAAGCTTTCTTT
NA TRBJ1-4 NA TRBV7-9 CASSFSQRTNEKLFF TGTGCCAGCAGCTTTTCACAAAGAACTAATGAAAAACTGTTTTTT
NA TRBJ2-1 TRBD1 TRBV4-3 CASSQVYRGPTHVNEQFF TGCGCCAGCAGCCAAGTTTACAGGGGGCCGACACACGTCAATGAGCAGTTCTTC
NA TRBJ1-1 TRBD1 TRBV4-3 CASSQDLGDRGHWAEAFF TGCGCCAGCAGCCAAGATCTAGGGGACAGGGGGCACTGGGCTGAAGCTTTCTTT
once TRBJ1-3 NA TRBV6-5 CASWHPSGNTIYF TGTGCCAGCTGGCACCCCTCTGGAAACACCATATATTTT
few TRBJ2-7 NA TRBV7-2 CASSLGSKRSSYEQYF TGTGCCAGCAGCTTAGGATCGAAGAGGAGCTCCTACGAGCAGTACTTC
NA TRBJ2-1 TRBD2 TRBV6-1 CASSEAGGDPEQFF TGTGCCAGCAGTGAAGCGGGGGGGGACCCCGAGCAGTTCTTC
NA TRBJ1-2 TRBD1 TRBV5-1 CASSGRTGAIYGYTF TGCGCCAGCAGCGGCCGGACAGGGGCGATCTATGGCTACACCTTC
once TRBJ2-7 NA TRBV18 CASSPQKEYEQYF TGTGCCAGCTCACCACAGAAGGAGTACGAGCAGTACTTC
NA TRBJ2-5 NA TRBV24-1 CATSDFFGQQETQYF TGTGCCACCAGTGATTTCTTCGGACAGCAAGAGACCCAGTACTTC
NA TRBJ2-1 NA TRBV19 CASSMSSINEQFF TGTGCCAGTAGTATGTCGAGCATCAATGAGCAGTTCTTC
NA TRBJ1-2 NA TRBV13 CASSLAGYGYTF TGTGCCAGCAGCTTAGCCGGCTATGGCTACACCTTC
NA TRBJ1-6 NA TRBV25-1 CASSEWSVYNSPLHF TGTGCCAGCAGTGAATGGTCAGTATATAATTCACCCCTCCACTTT
NA TRBJ2-7 TRBD2 TRBV18 CASSPQTSGGTYEQYF TGTGCCAGCTCACCACAGACTAGCGGGGGGACCTACGAGCAGTACTTC
once TRBJ1-5 NA TRBV27 CASSLRGQPQHF TGTGCCAGCAGTTTAAGGGGACAGCCCCAGCATTTT
few TRBJ1-6 TRBD1 TRBV19 CASSPEGASSPLHF TGTGCCAGTTCCCCGGAGGGGGCGAGTTCACCCCTCCACTTT
few TRBJ2-7 NA TRBV6-5 CASSSLVSYEQYF TGTGCCAGCAGTTCGTTAGTGTCCTACGAGCAGTACTTC
NA TRBJ2-4 TRBD1 TRBV7-6 CASSSGQGRRDIQYF TGTGCCAGCAGCTCGGGACAGGGGAGGAGGGACATTCAGTACTTC
NA TRBJ1-4 TRBD1 TRBV2 CAGQVTGTNEKLFF TGTGCCGGACAGGTGACAGGGACTAATGAAAAACTGTTTTTT
NA TRBJ2-7 NA TRBV7-9 CASSSPTNHYEQYF TGTGCCAGCAGCTCCCCGACAAACCACTACGAGCAGTACTTC
NA TRBJ1-2 NA TRBV2 CASRVPGTYNYGYTF TGTGCCAGCAGGGTTCCAGGAACATATAACTATGGCTACACCTTC